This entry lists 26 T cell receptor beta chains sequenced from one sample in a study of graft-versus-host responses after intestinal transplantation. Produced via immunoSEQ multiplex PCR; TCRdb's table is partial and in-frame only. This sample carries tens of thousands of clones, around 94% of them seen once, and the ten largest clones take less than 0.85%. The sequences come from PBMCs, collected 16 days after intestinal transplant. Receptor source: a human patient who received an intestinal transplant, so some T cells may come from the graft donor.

The CDR3: CASSESGRAYEQYF. The DNA for the CDR3 is TGCGCCAGCAGTGAGTCGGGACGGGCCTACGAGCAGTACTTC. The chain uses TRBV10-2 and TRBJ2-7; possibly TRBD1 or TRBD2 for D (5 bases each). Trimming took 0 bases from V and 2 from J, leaving 8 bases between them. This CDR3 region has 14 residues. The germline gives CDR1 WSHSY, CDR2 SAAADI.

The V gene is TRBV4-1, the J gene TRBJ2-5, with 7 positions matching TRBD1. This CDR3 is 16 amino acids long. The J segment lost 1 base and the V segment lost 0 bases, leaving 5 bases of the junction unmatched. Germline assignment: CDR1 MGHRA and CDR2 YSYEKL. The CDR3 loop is CASSQEDGTVQETQYF. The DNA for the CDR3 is TGCGCCAGCAGCCAAGAAGACGGGACAGTCCAAGAGACCCAGTACTTC.

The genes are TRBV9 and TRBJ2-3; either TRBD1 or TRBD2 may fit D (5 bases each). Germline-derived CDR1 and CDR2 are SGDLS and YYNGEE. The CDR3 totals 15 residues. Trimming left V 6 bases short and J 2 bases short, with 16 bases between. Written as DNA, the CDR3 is TGTGCCAGCACCCTGACGGGGCGGATCACAGATACGCAGTATTTT. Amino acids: CASTLTGRITDTQYF.

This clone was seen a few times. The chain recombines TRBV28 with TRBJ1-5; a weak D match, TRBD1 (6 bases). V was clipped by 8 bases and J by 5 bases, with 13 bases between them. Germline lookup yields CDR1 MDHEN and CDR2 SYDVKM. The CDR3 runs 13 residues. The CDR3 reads CASGGLTDQPQHF. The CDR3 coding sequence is TGTGCCAGCGGGGGCCTAACTGATCAGCCCCAGCATTTT. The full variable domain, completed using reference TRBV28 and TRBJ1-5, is DVKVTQSSRYLVKRTGEKVFLECVQDMDHENMFWYRQDPGLGLRLIYFSYDVKMKEKGDIPEGYSVSREKKERFSLILESASTNQTSMYLCASGGLTDQPQHFGDGTRLSIL.

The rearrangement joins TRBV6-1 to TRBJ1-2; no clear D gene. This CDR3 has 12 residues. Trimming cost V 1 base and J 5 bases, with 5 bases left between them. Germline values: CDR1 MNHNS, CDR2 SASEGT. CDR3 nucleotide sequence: TGTGCCAGCAGTGAAGGAGGGTATGGCTACACCTTC. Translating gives CASSEGGYGYTF.

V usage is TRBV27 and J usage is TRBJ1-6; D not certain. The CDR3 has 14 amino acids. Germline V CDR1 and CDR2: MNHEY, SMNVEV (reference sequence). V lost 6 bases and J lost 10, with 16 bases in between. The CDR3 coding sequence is TGTGCCAGCAGACCTGCTGGGTGGGAGTCACCCCTCCACTTT. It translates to CASRPAGWESPLHF.

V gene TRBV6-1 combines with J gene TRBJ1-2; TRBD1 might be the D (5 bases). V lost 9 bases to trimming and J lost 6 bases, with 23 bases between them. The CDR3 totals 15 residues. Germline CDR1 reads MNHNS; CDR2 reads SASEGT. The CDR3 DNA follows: TGTGCCAGTAGACAGCTGGGGGGTAGTATTGATGGCTACACCTTC. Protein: CASRQLGGSIDGYTF.

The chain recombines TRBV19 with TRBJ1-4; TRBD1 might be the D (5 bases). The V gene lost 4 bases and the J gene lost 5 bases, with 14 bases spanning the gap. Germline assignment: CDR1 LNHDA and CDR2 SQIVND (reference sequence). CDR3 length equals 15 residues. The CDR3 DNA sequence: TGTGCCAGTAGTACCCGACAGATCGAAAATGAAAAACTGTTTTTT. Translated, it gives CASSTRQIENEKLFF.

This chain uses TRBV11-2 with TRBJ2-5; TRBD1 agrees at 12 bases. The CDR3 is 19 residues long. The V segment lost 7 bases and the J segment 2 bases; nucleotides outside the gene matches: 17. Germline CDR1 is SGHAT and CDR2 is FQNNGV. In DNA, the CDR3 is TGTGCCAGCACCCGAAGGCGTGGGACAGGGGGCCTTAGGCAAGAGACCCAGTACTTC. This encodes CASTRRRGTGGLRQETQYF.

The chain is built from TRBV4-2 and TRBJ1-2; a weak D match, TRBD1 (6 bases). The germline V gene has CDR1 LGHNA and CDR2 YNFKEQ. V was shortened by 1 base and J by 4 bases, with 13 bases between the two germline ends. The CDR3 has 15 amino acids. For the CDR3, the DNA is TGTGCCAGCAGCCAAGCCTCGACAGGCCTCTATGGCTACACCTTC. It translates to CASSQASTGLYGYTF.

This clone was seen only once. The CDR3 coding sequence is TGTGCCAGCAGCCAAATTCTGGCGGGAGGTGGGGGAGAGACCCAGTACTTC. Translation gives CASSQILAGGGGETQYF. The chain joins TRBV4-2 to TRBJ2-5; TRBD2 matches at 8 bases. V shed 2 bases, J shed 4 bases, and the junction held 12 bases outside the gene matches. This CDR3 is 17 amino acids long. Germline assignment: CDR1 LGHNA and CDR2 YNFKEQ.

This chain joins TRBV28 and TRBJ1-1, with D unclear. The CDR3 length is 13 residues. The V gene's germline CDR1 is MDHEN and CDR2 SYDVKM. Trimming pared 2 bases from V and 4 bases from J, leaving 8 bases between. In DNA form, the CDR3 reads TGTGCCAGCAGTTTACGTTCAGTCACTGAAGCTTTCTTT. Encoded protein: CASSLRSVTEAFF.

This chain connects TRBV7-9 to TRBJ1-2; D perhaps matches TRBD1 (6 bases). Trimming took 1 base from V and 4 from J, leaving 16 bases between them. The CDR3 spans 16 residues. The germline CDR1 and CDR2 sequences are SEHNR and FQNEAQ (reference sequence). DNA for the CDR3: TGTGCCAGCAGCTTAGGATCTAGGACAGAGACCTATGGCTACACCTTC. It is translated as CASSLGSRTETYGYTF.

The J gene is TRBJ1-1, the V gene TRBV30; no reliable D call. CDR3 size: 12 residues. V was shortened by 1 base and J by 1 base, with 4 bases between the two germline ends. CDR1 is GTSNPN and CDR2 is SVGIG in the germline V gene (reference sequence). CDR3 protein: CAWSGRNTEAFF. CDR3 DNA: TGTGCCTGGAGTGGGAGGAACACTGAAGCTTTCTTT. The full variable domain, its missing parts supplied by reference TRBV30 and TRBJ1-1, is SQTIHQWPATLVQPVGSPLSLECTVEGTSNPNLYWYRQAAGRGLQLLFYSVGIGQISSEVPQNLSASRPQDRQFILSSKKLLLSDSGFYLCAWSGRNTEAFFGQGTRLTVV.

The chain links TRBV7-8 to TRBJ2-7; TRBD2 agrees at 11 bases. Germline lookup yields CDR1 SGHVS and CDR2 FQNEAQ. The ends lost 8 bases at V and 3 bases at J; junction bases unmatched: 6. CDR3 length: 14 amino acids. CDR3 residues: CASAAGTSGYEQYF. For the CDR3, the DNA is TGTGCCAGCGCCGCCGGGACTAGCGGCTACGAGCAGTACTTC.

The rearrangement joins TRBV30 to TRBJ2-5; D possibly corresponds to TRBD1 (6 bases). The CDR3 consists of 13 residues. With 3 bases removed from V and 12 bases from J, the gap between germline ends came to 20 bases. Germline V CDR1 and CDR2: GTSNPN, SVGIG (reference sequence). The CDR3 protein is CAWSVDSRKGEYF. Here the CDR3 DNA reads TGTGCCTGGAGCGTGGACAGTCGCAAAGGAGAGTACTTC.

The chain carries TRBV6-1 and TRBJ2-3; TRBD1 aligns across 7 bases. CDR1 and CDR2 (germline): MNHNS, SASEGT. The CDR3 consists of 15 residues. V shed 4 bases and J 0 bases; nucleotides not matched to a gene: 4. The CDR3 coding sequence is TGTGCCAGCAGTGGGGGACAGACTAGCACAGATACGCAGTATTTT. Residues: CASSGGQTSTDTQYF.

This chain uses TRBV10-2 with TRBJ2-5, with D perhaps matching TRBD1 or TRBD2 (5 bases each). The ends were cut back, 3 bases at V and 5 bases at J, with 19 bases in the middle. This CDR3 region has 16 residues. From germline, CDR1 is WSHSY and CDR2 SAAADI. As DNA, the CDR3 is TGCGCCAGCAGTGACTCCGGGACCCCGAAGGGGGAGACCCAGTACTTC. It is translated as CASSDSGTPKGETQYF.

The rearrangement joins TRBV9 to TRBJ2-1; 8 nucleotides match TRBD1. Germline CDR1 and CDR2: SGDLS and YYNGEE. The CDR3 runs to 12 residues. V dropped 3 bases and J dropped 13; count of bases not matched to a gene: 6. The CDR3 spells CASSAQGQDQFF. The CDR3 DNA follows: TGTGCCAGCAGCGCCCAGGGACAGGACCAGTTCTTC.

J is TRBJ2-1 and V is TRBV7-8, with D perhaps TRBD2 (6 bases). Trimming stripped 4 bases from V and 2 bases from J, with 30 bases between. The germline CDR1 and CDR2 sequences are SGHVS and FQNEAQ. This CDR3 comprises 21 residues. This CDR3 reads CASSSRWWQGGSGRPYNEQFF. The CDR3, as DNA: TGTGCCAGCAGCTCAAGGTGGTGGCAGGGAGGTAGCGGAAGACCCTACAATGAGCAGTTCTTC.

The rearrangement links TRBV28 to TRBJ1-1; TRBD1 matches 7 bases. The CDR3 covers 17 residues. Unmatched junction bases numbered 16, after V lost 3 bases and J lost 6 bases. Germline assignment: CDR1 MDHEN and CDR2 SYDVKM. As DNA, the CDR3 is TGTGCCAGCAGTTTCGGGTTACAGGGGTGGGGAGACTCTGAAGCTTTCTTT. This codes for CASSFGLQGWGDSEAFF.

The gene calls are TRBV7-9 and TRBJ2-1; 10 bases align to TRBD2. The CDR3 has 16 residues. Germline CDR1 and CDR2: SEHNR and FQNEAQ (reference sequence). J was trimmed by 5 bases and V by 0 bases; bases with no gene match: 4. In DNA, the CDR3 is TGTGCCAGCAGCTTAGCGCTCCTAGCGGGGGACAATGAGCAGTTCTTC. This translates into CASSLALLAGDNEQFF.

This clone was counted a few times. CDR3 protein: CASSKGWGRLAKNIQYF. DNA of the CDR3: TGTGCCAGCAGCAAAGGGTGGGGTCGGTTAGCCAAAAACATTCAGTACTTC. The chain links TRBV21-1 to TRBJ2-4. TRBV21-1 has pseudogene status. This CDR3 has 17 residues.

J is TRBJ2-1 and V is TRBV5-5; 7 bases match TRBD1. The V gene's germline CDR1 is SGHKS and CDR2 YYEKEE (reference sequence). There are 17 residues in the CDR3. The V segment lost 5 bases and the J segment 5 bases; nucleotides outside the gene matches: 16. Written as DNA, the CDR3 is TGTGCCAGCAGGGGAGACATAGACAGGGACCCCGACAATGAGCAGTTCTTC. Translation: CASRGDIDRDPDNEQFF.

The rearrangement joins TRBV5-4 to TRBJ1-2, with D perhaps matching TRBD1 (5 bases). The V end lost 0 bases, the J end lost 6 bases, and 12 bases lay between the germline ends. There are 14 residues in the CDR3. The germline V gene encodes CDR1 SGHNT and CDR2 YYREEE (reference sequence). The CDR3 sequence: CASSLGRGAHGYTF. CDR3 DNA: TGTGCCAGCAGCTTGGGGAGGGGTGCCCATGGCTACACCTTC.

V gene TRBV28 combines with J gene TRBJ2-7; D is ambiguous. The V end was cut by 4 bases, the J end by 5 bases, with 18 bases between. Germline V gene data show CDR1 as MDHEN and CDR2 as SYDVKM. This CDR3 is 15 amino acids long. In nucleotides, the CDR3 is TGTGCCAGCAGTTCGCCCCTGGAAGTTGGCGACGAGCAGTACTTC. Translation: CASSSPLEVGDEQYF.